This paragraph reports one T cell receptor beta chain. Its antigen is unidentified. Germline assignment: CDR1 KGHDR and CDR2 SFDVKD. The CDR3 totals 19 residues. This sample was taken from a study of CXCR3-negative and CXCR3-positive naive CD8 T cells. About the study: Per-library TRB read counts averaged about 1.5 +/- 0.3 million, adding up to 120 million to 150 million in total.

The libraries of TRB cDNA were constructed through 5' RACE using UMI labels. TCRdb processed the 5' RACE reads again and assigns one entry to each CDR3 protein, with no DNA. This table holds 100,000 to 150,000 distinct CDR3 sequences. Broader study findings: Comparably high diversity marked both naive subsets, whereas memory CD8+ cells had much lower diversity. In naive cells, CXCR3-negative and CXCR3-positive subsets had similar TRBV-TRBJ usage; memory cells differed.

This TCR was sampled from a human donor in good health. Some clones in this sample may be carry-over from other donors' samples. Sequencing was carried out using naive CXCR3- CD8+ T cells from blood. Indicated subset: CD45RO-CCR7+CD27+CD95- naive CD8+ T cells lacking CXCR3 (TNR3-). The chain has TRBV24-1 and TRBJ2-6; TCRdb's D call, TRBD1, is unchecked because there is no DNA. This CDR3 is CATSDQIQEDASGANVLTF.